Listed below are T cell receptor beta chains from one sample, sequenced in a study of CD8+ T cells in alopecia areata. The repertoire was sequenced with immunoSEQ multiplex PCR; TCRdb's copy has only in-frame clones and lacks some. Of approximately 210,000 clones listed, under 80% were seen once; the top ten hold approximately 1.3%. The sample consisted of CD4+ T cells sorted from blood, taken at approximately week 50, from a patient treated with tofacitinib. The source of these receptors is a human donor with alopecia areata. The CDR3 runs from the conserved cysteine through the conserved F or W. Some rows mark clone size as missing; the rest say once, few, many or name a class of expanded clone.

v_gene	j_gene	abundance	CDR3aa
TRBV2	TRBJ2-7	NA	CASSLGRAYEQYF
TRBV27	TRBJ1-1	few	CASSRATNTEAFF
TRBV5-1	TRBJ2-1	NA	CASSFGQGRNEQFF
TRBV7-7	TRBJ1-6	NA	CASSLGRGLGASYNSPLHF
TRBV4-1	TRBJ1-6	NA	CASSQDSGGNSPLHF
TRBV9	TRBJ1-3	few	CASSGQGLGNTIYF
TRBV29-1	TRBJ1-2	NA	CSVDGGIGSGGYTF
TRBV7-2	TRBJ2-6	NA	CASSFQQGGGANVLTF
TRBV28	TRBJ1-1	NA	CASTGGTGGTEAFF
TRBV5-6	TRBJ1-5	NA	CASSPSGQGVQPQHF
TRBV9	TRBJ1-6	NA	CASSGLGPGGSPLHF
TRBV30	TRBJ2-4	NA	CAWSPGPSLAKNIQYF
TRBV19	TRBJ1-5	few	CASNLESQPQHF
TRBV19	TRBJ2-4	NA	CAAKMGGIQYF
TRBV29-1	TRBJ1-2	NA	CSVEDWEGEEYGYTF
TRBV29-1	TRBJ2-7	NA	CSVRGSYEQYF
TRBV9	TRBJ2-5	NA	CASSGYGQGGQYF
TRBV29-1	TRBJ2-2	NA	CSALSSSGELFF
TRBV5-1	TRBJ2-5	once	CASSLDSIGGTQYF
TRBV7-9	TRBJ1-1	NA	CASSVRDRDTEAFF
TRBV15	TRBJ2-3	NA	CATSRDWSSGRTDTQYF
TRBV10-2	TRBJ1-5	NA	CASSDRGPSQPQHF
TRBV2	TRBJ1-5	NA	CASSPGNPNQPQHF
TRBV5-6	TRBJ1-1	NA	CASSLFGTEAFF
TRBV29-1	TRBJ1-1	NA	CSVQVTGEATEAFF